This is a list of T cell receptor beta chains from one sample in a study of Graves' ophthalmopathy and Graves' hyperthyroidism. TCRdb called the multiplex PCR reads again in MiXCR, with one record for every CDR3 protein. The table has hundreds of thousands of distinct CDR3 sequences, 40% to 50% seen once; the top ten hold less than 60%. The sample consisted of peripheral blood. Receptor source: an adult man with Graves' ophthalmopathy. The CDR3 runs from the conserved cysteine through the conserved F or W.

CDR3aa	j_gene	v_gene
CASSPTGGVDYGYTF	TRBJ1-2	TRBV6-5
CSALYRLQEKLFF	TRBJ1-4	TRBV20-1
CASSLAGRTLTYGQYF	TRBJ2-5	TRBV5-7
CAIKGTGDTYEQYF	TRBJ2-7	TRBV10-3
CSALGRDYGYTF	TRBJ1-2	TRBV29-1
CASSPQGGHNQPQHF	TRBJ1-5	TRBV12-3/TRBV12-4
CSVEDQRVGYGYTF	TRBJ1-2	TRBV29-1
CASSLGASGLETQYF	TRBJ2-5	TRBV5-1
CSARGHGELFF	TRBJ2-2	TRBV20-1
CASMLLAGGLYEQYF	TRBJ2-7	TRBV2
CASSFPGLGETQYF	TRBJ2-5	TRBV7-9
CATSPGTPGIFGGYTF	TRBJ1-2	TRBV2
CASSTGPLGKLFF	TRBJ1-4	TRBV7-2
CSVRDGRYEQYF	TRBJ2-7	TRBV29-1
CASSSPQGMGGNTIYF	TRBJ1-3	TRBV7-9
CASAWGQETQYF	TRBJ2-5	TRBV7-9
CAIRSGGGEGELFF	TRBJ2-2	TRBV10-3
CASGQSGHTDTQYF	TRBJ2-3	TRBV12-3/TRBV12-4
CASSLAGTSNTGELFF	TRBJ2-2	TRBV13
CSVAEGINYGYTF	TRBJ1-2	TRBV29-1
CASKQGLDEHF	TRBJ1-5	TRBV12-3/TRBV12-4
CASSLVRTGELFF	TRBJ2-2	TRBV13
CAIRDFYEQYF	TRBJ2-7	TRBV10-3
CASSPGHNLNNQPQHF	TRBJ1-5	TRBV5-1